This paragraph covers one TCR beta chain sequence. In the original processing: By means of reference gene primer amplification, nucleated cell counts were estimated. Sequencing used immunoSEQ multiplex PCR; TCRdb keeps in-frame clones, though not all of them. V and J calls and clone size are those listed in that table; D and trimming were worked out from the DNA. The sample shows a few hundred thousand clones, around 80% of them seen only once. The sample comes from a study of blood T cell repertoires in COVID-19. The overall study: Researchers got acute and convalescent COVID-19 samples from the United States, Italy and Spain. Nucleic acid was either cDNA or gDNA, and it came from T cells, B-cell-depleted T cells, or PBMCs.

The CDR3 extends over 14 amino acids. In germline, CDR1 is SEHNR, CDR2 FQNEAQ (reference sequence). V shed 5 bases and J shed 3 bases, with 11 bases lying between them. Sequencing was performed on peripheral blood. The receptor was isolated from a man aged 60-69 years with acute or convalescent COVID-19. The chain couples TRBV7-9 to TRBJ1-5, with D possibly matching TRBD1 (6 bases). In DNA, the CDR3 is TGTGCCAGCAGCCAAGGGACAATCAATCAGCCCCAGCATTTT. This encodes CASSQGTINQPQHF.